This record covers a single T cell receptor (beta chain). The assay was immunoSEQ multiplex PCR, and TCRdb's table has in-frame clones only and misses some. The data hold 150,000 to 200,000 clones, with 90% observed a single time. This entry is derived from a study of blood T cell repertoires in COVID-19. V was shortened by 1 base and J by 3 bases, with 13 bases between the two germline ends. Germline V gene data show CDR1 as SGHRS and CDR2 as YFSETQ. The CDR3 has 15 amino acids. The clonotype originates from a man aged 60 to 69 with active or convalescent COVID-19. The chain combines TRBV5-1 with TRBJ1-2; perhaps TRBD1 as D (6 bases). Sequenced input: peripheral blood. As DNA, the CDR3 is TGCGCCAGCAGCTTGCTCGGGGGGGCAGACTATGGCTACACCTTC. It translates to CASSLLGGADYGYTF.